This paragraph reports one T cell receptor (beta chain). This sample was taken from a study of blood T cell repertoires in COVID-19. Assay used: immunoSEQ multiplex PCR; TCRdb lists only in-frame clones, some missing. The table records about 200,000 clones, approximately 85% of them present only once. The CDR3 length is 16 residues. V was pared by 2 bases and J by 4 bases, with 15 bases between. Germline CDR1 MNHEY, CDR2 SMNVEV (reference sequence). Input material: peripheral blood. The J gene is TRBJ1-5, the V gene TRBV27, with D perhaps matching TRBD1 (6 bases). The receptor's source is a woman in her seventies with COVID-19, enrolled during active disease. The CDR3 loop is CASSLGGGTLNQPQHF. The CDR3, as DNA: TGTGCCAGCAGTTTAGGGGGGGGCACATTGAATCAGCCCCAGCATTTT.